A single TCR beta chain is shown here with its context. No antigen is known for it. The data were obtained in a study of shared clonotypes between healthy human individuals. Study results and caveats: Investigators collected only blood, and repertoires in tissues likely differ.

The CDR3 spans 16 residues. In germline, CDR1 is SGHVS, CDR2 FQNEAQ. V gave up 0 bases and J gave up 3 bases, with 15 bases separating them. Naive CD8 cells were CD45RO-negative, positively selected for CCR7, excluding terminally differentiated effector memory CD45RA+ cells. Several immunoSEQ 96-well plates shared each subset's DNA, each plate a replicate. Some clones are missing from TCRdb's copy, which holds only in-frame ones; the method was immunoSEQ multiplex PCR. The profile shows about 1,800,000 clones, about 94% of them singletons. V usage is TRBV7-8 and J usage is TRBJ2-7; tentative D call: TRBD2 (6 bases). This TCR was sampled from a man between 18 and 29 years old in good health. Material for sequencing was naive CD8+ T cells sorted from blood. CDR3 sequence reads: CASSLAGLPEGYEQYF. CDR3 DNA: TGTGCCAGCAGCTTAGCGGGACTCCCAGAGGGCTACGAGCAGTACTTC.